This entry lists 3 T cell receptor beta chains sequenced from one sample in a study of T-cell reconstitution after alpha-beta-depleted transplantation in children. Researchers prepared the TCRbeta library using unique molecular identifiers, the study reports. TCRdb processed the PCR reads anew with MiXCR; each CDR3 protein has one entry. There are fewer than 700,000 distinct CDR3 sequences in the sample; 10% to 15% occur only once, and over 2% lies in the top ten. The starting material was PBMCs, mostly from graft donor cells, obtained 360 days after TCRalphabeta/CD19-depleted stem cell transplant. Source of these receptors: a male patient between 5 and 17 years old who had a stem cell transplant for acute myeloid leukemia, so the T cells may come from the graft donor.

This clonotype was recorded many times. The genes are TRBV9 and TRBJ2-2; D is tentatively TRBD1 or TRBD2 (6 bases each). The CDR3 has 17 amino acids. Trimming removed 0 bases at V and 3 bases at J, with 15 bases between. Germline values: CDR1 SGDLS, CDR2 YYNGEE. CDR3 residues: CASSVGFLGGDTGELFF. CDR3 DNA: TGTGCCAGCAGCGTAGGTTTTCTGGGGGGCGACACCGGGGAGCTGTTTTTT.

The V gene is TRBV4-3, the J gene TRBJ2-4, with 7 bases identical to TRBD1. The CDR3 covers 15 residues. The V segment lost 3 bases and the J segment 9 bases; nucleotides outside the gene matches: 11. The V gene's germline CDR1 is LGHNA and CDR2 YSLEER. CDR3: CASSHADLRGSIQYF. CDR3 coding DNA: TGCGCCAGCAGCCACGCCGACCTCAGGGGGTCCATTCAGTACTTC.

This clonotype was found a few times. This CDR3 is CASSLQAPWAEAFF. The CDR3 DNA reads as TGCGCCAGCAGCTTGCAGGCTCCGTGGGCTGAAGCTTTCTTT. The J gene is TRBJ1-1, the V gene TRBV5-1; D uncertain. This CDR3 spans 14 amino acids. From germline, CDR1 is SGHRS and CDR2 YFSETQ. V shed 1 base and J shed 6 bases, with 13 bases lying between them.